Presented here are 20 T cell receptor beta chains from one specimen sequenced in a study of identical twins. TCRdb re-analysed the 5' RACE reads in MiXCR, keeping a single row per CDR3 protein. The sample yields around 1.7 million distinct CDR3 sequences, less than 35% seen once. Sequenced material: cord blood. These TCRs come from a newborn girl in good health.

V is TRBV5-1 and J is TRBJ2-1, with D perhaps given as TRBD1 or TRBD2 (5 bases each). The closer fit of TRBJ2-7 to the DNA end suggests the J call may be wrong. Germline V gene lookup returns CDR1 SGHRS and CDR2 YFSETQ. The CDR3 contains 14 residues. CDR3 region: CASKIGEYYNEQYF. CDR3 nucleotide sequence: TGCGCCAGCAAAATAGGGGAGTACTACAATGAGCAGTACTTC.

DNA for the CDR3: TGTGCCAGCAGCTTCAATCAGAAATATAATTCACCCCTCCACTTT. This sequence encodes CASSFNQKYNSPLHF. The J gene is TRBJ1-6, the V gene TRBV7-9; D gene uncertain. Germline lookup yields CDR1 SEHNR and CDR2 FQNEAQ (reference sequence). The CDR3 covers 15 residues. The germline V and J ends were trimmed by 3 bases and 4 bases, with 10 bases remaining between them.

The CDR3 DNA follows: TGTGCCAGCAGTTTAGGACAGGGGACGGCTGAAAAACTGTTTTTT. Translated, it gives CASSLGQGTAEKLFF. The chain couples TRBV28 to TRBJ1-4, with 9 bases identical to TRBD1. Germline V gene data show CDR1 as MDHEN and CDR2 as SYDVKM. CDR3 size: 15 residues. The trim removed 2 bases at V and 7 bases at J, leaving 5 bases unmatched.

This clonotype was observed a few times. The CDR3 DNA reads as TGTGCCAGCAGCCCCGGACTAGCCCTCTACAATGAGCAGTACTTC. Amino acid sequence: CASSPGLALYNEQYF. This chain joins TRBV3-1 and TRBJ2-5; 8 bases match TRBD2. Germline V gene sequence: CDR1 LGHDT, CDR2 YNNKEL (reference sequence). Unmatched junction bases numbered 15, after V lost 4 bases and J lost 11 bases. The CDR3 has 15 residues.

This clonotype has a handful of counts. The rearrangement links TRBV20-1 to TRBJ2-1; D is perhaps TRBD1 or TRBD2 (5 bases each). Trimming left V 6 bases short and J 6 bases short, with 12 bases between. The length of the CDR3 is 12 residues. Looked up from germline, CDR1 is DFQATT and CDR2 is SNEGSKA (reference sequence). CDR3 DNA sequence: TGCAGTGCCCGAGGGGACGGCAATGAGCAGTTCTTC. Residues: CSARGDGNEQFF.

This clonotype was observed many times. The chain employs TRBV7-2 and TRBJ2-7; 11 positions agree with TRBD2. V was clipped by 5 bases and J by 4 bases; unmatched bases: 10. CDR1 and CDR2 (germline): SGHTA, FQGNSA. This CDR3 has 16 residues. CDR3 residues: CASSNTRLAGTYEQYF. In nucleotides, the CDR3 is TGTGCCAGCAGCAATACCAGACTAGCGGGGACTTACGAGCAGTACTTC.

V usage is TRBV7-9 and J usage is TRBJ1-2, with D uncertain. This CDR3 comprises 15 residues. The ends were cut back, 5 bases at V and 4 bases at J, with 17 bases in the middle. The V gene's germline CDR1 is SEHNR and CDR2 FQNEAQ (reference sequence). In DNA form, the CDR3 reads TGTGCCAGCAGCCCGACCGGTCGGGTCGTCTATGGCTACACCTTC. Amino acid sequence: CASSPTGRVVYGYTF.

The chain joins TRBV2 to TRBJ2-1; unclear D gene. CDR1 and CDR2 from the germline V gene are SNHLY and FYNNEI. V was trimmed by 6 bases and J by 4 bases, leaving 13 bases between them. This CDR3 has 14 amino acids. The CDR3 DNA is TGTGCCAGCAGGCCCCCCGCACCGTACAATGAGCAGTTCTTC. Protein sequence: CASRPPAPYNEQFF.

The rearrangement links TRBV4-1 to TRBJ2-3, with D possibly being TRBD2 (6 bases). CDR1 and CDR2 (germline): MGHRA, YSYEKL. The CDR3 runs 16 residues. The V end lost 0 bases, the J end lost 1 base, and 11 bases lay between the germline ends. Here the CDR3 reads CASSQDRGTGTDTQYF. CDR3 coding DNA: TGCGCCAGCAGCCAAGATCGGGGGACTGGCACAGATACGCAGTATTTT.

This clonotype appeared a few times. This chain connects TRBV28 to TRBJ2-2, with D maybe TRBD2 (5 bases). The length of the CDR3 is 16 residues. The germline V and J ends were trimmed by 1 base and 6 bases, with 15 bases remaining between them. Germline loops: CDR1 MDHEN, CDR2 SYDVKM. CDR3 nucleotide sequence: TGTGCCAGCAGTTTATTCCCCGGGGAAAGGTCCGGGGAGCTGTTTTTT. It translates to CASSLFPGERSGELFF.

There are a few counts of this clonotype. The chain carries TRBV20-1 and TRBJ2-5; 11 bases are a match to TRBD2. V was clipped by 5 bases and J by 2 bases; unmatched bases: 4. Per germline, CDR1 DFQATT and CDR2 SNEGSKA (reference sequence). This CDR3 has 14 amino acids. The CDR3, as DNA: TGCAGTGCTGAGGGACTAGCGGCGCAAGAGACCCAGTACTTC. Translating gives CSAEGLAAQETQYF.

This clonotype was seen only a few times. The rearrangement joins TRBV7-2 to TRBJ2-7; the match to TRBD1 covers 10 bases. Per the germline V gene, CDR1 is SGHTA and CDR2 is FQGNSA. The CDR3 is 14 amino acids. V trimming: 4 bases; J trimming: 6 bases; junction bases outside the gene matches: 6. The CDR3 nucleotides are TGTGCCAGCAGCTCTAGGACAGGGGGAGGCGAGCAGTACTTC. As protein: CASSSRTGGGEQYF.

The chain links TRBV3-1 to TRBJ2-2; TRBD1 is a possible D gene (5 bases). Germline CDR1 LGHDT, CDR2 YNNKEL (reference sequence). The CDR3 loop spans 14 amino acids. Trimming cost V 6 bases and J 4 bases, with 12 bases left between them. The CDR3 coding sequence is TGTGCCAGCAGACGGGCAGGGTTCACCGGGGAGCTGTTTTTT. This sequence encodes CASRRAGFTGELFF.

The chain is built from TRBV28 and TRBJ2-5; 7 bases are shared with TRBD2. This CDR3 contains 17 residues. Germline loops: CDR1 MDHEN, CDR2 SYDVKM. V lost 8 bases and J lost 11; bases outside the gene matches: 26. As DNA, the CDR3 is TGTGCCAGCCGCGCTCCTTTAGCGGGTGGCCCCAACAATGAGCAGTACTTC. Its translation: CASRAPLAGGPNNEQYF.

This clonotype was observed a few times. The gene calls are TRBV4-2 and TRBJ2-3; the D gene could be TRBD1 or TRBD2 (6 bases each). CDR1 and CDR2 from the germline V gene are LGHNA and YNFKEQ. The CDR3 sequence is 17 residues long. V dropped 0 bases and J dropped 2 bases, with 15 bases sitting between them. CDR3 coding DNA: TGTGCCAGCAGCCAAGACGGTCTGGGGGGCACCACAGATACGCAGTATTTT. Amino acid sequence: CASSQDGLGGTTDTQYF.

V is TRBV9 and J is TRBJ2-7, with a weak D call TRBD2 (7 bases). Germline V CDR1 and CDR2: SGDLS, YYNGEE. The CDR3 length is 16 residues. Trimming shortened V by 0 bases and J by 2 bases, and 15 bases separated the two germline ends. The CDR3 reads CASSVDSRGPTYEQYF. The CDR3 region has the DNA TGTGCCAGCAGCGTAGATTCGCGGGGGCCTACCTACGAGCAGTACTTC.

The rearrangement joins TRBV6-1 to TRBJ1-4; TRBD1 aligns across 7 bases. Looked up from germline, CDR1 is MNHNS and CDR2 is SASEGT. V lost 5 bases and J lost 3; bases outside the gene matches: 12. The CDR3 has 17 amino acids. CDR3 nucleotides: TGTGCCAGCAGTCCACGGCGCGGGACAGCCCCTAATGAAAAACTGTTTTTT. Translated: CASSPRRGTAPNEKLFF.

On this clonotype: This may arise from a read error, as a much more abundant clone is one base away. The CDR3 reads CASRRTSSYEQYF. The CDR3 DNA sequence: TGTGCCAGCAGGCGGACTAGCTCCTACGAGCAGTACTTC. The chain links TRBV7-2 to TRBJ2-7; 7 positions match TRBD2. With V trimmed by 6 bases and J by 0 bases, 2 bases remained unmatched. The CDR3 totals 13 residues. Germline lookup yields CDR1 SGHTA and CDR2 FQGNSA.

The chain joins TRBV24-1 to TRBJ1-3; D gene uncertain. V was clipped by 1 base and J by 3 bases, with 0 bases between them. There are 12 residues in the CDR3. Germline V CDR1 and CDR2: KGHDR, SFDVKD. The DNA for the CDR3 is TGTGCCACCAGTGATTTTGGAAACACCATATATTTT. Translated, it gives CATSDFGNTIYF.

This clonotype was picked up a small number of times. The chain couples TRBV4-2 to TRBJ1-2; D is uncertain. Germline CDR1 and CDR2: LGHNA and YNFKEQ. CDR3 length: 14 residues. V shed 2 bases and J shed 4 bases, with 11 bases lying between them. The CDR3: CASSQKGGGYGYTF. The CDR3 DNA reads as TGTGCCAGCAGCCAAAAGGGAGGAGGCTATGGCTACACCTTC.